This entry describes one TCR beta chain. Its antigen is not identified. Profiled with immunoSEQ multiplex PCR; TCRdb holds only in-frame clones, not every one. Among 95,000 to 130,000 clones listed, 90% were seen once. This record belongs to a study of graft-versus-host responses after intestinal transplantation. Study results and limitations: The presence of high graft-versus-host to host-versus-graft clonal ratios in allografts characterized patients with graft-donor T cell macrochimerism.

The CDR3 covers 15 residues. Germline loops: CDR1 SGHRS, CDR2 YFSETQ. Trimming shortened V by 0 bases and J by 2 bases, and 11 bases separated the two germline ends. This receptor was obtained from a human donor who received an intestinal transplant. The material sequenced was unstimulated CD4+ T cells sorted from spleen or lymph node cells, taken before intestinal transplant. V and J are TRBV5-1 and TRBJ2-5; possibly TRBD1 for D (6 bases). DNA for the CDR3: TGCGCCAGCAGCTTGGCCGAGACAGGACAAGAGACCCAGTACTTC. Its translation: CASSLAETGQETQYF.